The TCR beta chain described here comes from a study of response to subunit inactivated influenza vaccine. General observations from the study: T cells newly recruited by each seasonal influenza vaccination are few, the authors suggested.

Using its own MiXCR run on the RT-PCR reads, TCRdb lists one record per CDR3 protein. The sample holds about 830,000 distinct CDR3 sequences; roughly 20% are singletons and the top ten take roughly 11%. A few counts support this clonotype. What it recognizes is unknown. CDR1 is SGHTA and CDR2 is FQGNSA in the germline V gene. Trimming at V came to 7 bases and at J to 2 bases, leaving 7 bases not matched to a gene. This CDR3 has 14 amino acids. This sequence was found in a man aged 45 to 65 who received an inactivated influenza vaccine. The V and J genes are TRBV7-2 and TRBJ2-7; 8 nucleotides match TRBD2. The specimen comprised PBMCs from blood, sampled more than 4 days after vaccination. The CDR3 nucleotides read TGTGCCAGCACTTGGAGCGGGAGCCCCTACGAGCAGTACTTC. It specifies CASTWSGSPYEQYF.